This T cell receptor (beta chain) appears in the sequencing data of a study of T cell responses to AZD1222 COVID-19 vaccine. General study points: The study sampled repertoires only after the peak T cell response.

The length of the CDR3 is 15 residues. In germline, CDR1 is LNHDA, CDR2 SQIVND (reference sequence). V dropped 6 bases and J dropped 2 bases, with 14 bases sitting between them. This clone was counted a few times. Its antigen is undetermined. The data were produced by immunoSEQ multiplex PCR, yet TCRdb's version contains in-frame clones alone and is incomplete. The sample lists about 180,000 clones, roughly 88% occurring once. This TCR was recovered from an adult who received the AZD1222 COVID-19 vaccine. The chain uses TRBV19 and TRBJ2-1, with D possibly being TRBD1 (5 bases). The source was peripheral blood, collected 28 days after the second AZD1222 dose. The chain's CDR3 is CASRTQGRAYNEQFF. The CDR3, as DNA: TGTGCCAGTAGGACTCAGGGTAGAGCCTACAATGAGCAGTTCTTC.